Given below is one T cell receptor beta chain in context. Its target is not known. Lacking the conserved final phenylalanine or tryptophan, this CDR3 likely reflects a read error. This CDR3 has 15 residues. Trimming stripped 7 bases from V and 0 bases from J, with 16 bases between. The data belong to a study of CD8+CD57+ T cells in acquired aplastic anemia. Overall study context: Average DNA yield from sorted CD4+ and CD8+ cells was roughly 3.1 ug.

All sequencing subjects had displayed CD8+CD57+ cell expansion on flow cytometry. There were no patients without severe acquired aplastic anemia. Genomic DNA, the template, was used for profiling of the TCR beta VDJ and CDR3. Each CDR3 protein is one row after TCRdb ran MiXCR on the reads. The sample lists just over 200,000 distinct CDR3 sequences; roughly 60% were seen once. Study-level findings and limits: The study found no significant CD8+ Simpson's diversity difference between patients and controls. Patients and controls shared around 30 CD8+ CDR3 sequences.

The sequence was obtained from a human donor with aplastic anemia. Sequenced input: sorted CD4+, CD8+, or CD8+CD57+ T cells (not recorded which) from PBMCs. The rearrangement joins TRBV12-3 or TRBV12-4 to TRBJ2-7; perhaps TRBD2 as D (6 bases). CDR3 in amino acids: CASTPGGGDSYEQYC. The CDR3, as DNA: TGTGCCAGCACCCCCGGCGGCGGGGACTCCTACGAGCAGTACTGC.